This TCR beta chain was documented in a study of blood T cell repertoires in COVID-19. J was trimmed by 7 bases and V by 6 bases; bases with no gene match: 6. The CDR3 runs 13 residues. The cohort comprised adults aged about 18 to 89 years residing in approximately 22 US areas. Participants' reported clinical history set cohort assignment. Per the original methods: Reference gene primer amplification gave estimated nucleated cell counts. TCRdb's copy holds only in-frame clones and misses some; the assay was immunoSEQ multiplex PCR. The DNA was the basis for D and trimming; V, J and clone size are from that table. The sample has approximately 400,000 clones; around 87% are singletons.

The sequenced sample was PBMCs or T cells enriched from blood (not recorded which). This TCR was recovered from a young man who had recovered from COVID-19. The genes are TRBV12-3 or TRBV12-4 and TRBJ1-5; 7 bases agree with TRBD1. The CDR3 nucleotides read TGTGCCAGCAGAGAAGGGGGCCACCAGCCCCAGCATTTT. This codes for CASREGGHQPQHF.